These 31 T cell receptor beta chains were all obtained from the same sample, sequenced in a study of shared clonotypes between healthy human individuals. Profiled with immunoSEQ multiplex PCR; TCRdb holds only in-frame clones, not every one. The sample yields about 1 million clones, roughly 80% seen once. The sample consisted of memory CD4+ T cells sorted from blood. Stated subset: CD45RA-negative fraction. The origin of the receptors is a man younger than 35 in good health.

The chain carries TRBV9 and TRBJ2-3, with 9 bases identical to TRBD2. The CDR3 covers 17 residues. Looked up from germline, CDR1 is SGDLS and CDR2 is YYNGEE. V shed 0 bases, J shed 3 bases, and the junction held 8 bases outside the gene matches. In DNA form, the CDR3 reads TGTGCCAGCAGCGTAGGATTGTCGCGGGGGGGAACAGATACGCAGTATTTT. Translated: CASSVGLSRGGTDTQYF.

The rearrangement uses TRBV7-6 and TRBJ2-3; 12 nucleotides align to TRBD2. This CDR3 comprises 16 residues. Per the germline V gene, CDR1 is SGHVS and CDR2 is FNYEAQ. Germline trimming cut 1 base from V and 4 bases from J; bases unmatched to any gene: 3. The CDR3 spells CASSLGTSGTADTQYF. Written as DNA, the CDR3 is TGTGCCAGCAGCTTAGGGACTAGCGGGACGGCAGATACGCAGTATTTT.

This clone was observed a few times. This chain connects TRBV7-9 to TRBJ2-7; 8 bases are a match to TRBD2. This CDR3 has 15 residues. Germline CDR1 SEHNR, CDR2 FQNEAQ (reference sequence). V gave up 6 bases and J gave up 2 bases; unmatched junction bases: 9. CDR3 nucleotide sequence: TGTGCCAGCAGACCCCTACTAGCGGTTACCTACGAGCAGTACTTC. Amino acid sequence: CASRPLLAVTYEQYF.

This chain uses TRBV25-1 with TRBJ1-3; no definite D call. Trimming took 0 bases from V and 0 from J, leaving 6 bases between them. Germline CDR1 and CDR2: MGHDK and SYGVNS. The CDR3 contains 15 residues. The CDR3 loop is CASSEYLISGNTIYF. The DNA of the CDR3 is TGTGCCAGCAGTGAATATCTGATCTCTGGAAACACCATATATTTT.

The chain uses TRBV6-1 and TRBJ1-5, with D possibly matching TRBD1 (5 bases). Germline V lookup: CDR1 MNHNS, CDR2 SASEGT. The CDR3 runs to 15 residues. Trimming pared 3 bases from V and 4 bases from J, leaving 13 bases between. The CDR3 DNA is TGTGCCAGCAGTGACTTCGGGACGGTGAATCAGCCCCAGCATTTT. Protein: CASSDFGTVNQPQHF.

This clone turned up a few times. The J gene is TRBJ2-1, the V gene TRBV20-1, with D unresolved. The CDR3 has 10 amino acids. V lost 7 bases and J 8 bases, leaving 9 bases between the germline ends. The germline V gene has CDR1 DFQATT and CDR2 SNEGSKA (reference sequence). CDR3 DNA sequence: TGCAGTGTTAATTCCCATGAGCAGTTCTTC. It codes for CSVNSHEQFF.

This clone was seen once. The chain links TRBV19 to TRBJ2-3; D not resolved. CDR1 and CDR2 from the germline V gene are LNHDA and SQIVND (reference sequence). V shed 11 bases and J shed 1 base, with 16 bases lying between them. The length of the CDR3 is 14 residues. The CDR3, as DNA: TGTGCCGCCGCGATGGGTCCGGGCACAGATACGCAGTATTTT. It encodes CAAAMGPGTDTQYF.

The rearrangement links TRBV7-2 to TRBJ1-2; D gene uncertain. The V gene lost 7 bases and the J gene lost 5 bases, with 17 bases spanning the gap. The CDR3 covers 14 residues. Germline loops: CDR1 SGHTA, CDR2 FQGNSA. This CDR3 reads CASTTETGWYGYTF. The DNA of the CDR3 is TGTGCCAGCACCACCGAGACGGGTTGGTATGGCTACACCTTC.

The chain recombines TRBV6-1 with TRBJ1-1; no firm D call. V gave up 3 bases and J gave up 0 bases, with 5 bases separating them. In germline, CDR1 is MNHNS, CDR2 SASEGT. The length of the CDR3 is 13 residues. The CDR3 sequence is CASSDQMNTEAFF. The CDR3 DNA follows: TGTGCCAGCAGTGATCAGATGAACACTGAAGCTTTCTTT.

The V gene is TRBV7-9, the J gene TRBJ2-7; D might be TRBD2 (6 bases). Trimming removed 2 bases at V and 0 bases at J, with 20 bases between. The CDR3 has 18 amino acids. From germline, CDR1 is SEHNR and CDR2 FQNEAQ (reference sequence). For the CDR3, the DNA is TGTGCCAGCAGCTTAACTGGTTTCAGGGACTCATCCTCCTACGAGCAGTACTTC. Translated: CASSLTGFRDSSSYEQYF.

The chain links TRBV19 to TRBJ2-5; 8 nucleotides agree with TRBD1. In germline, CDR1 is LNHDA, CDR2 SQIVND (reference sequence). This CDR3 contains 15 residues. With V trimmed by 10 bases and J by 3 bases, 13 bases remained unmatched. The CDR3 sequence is CATNRAQGAEETQYF. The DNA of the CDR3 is TGTGCCACTAATCGCGCCCAGGGGGCAGAAGAGACCCAGTACTTC.

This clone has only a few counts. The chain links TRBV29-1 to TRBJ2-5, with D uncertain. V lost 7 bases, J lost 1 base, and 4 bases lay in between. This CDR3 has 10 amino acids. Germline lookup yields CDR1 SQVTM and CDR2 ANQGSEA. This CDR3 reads CSGGQETQYF. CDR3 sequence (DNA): TGCAGCGGGGGCCAAGAGACCCAGTACTTC.

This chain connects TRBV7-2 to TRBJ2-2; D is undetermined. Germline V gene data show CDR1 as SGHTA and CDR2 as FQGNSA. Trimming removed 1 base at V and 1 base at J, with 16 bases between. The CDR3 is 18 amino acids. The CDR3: CASSLGVGQVLNTGELFF. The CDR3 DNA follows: TGTGCCAGCAGCTTAGGCGTCGGGCAGGTCCTGAACACCGGGGAGCTGTTTTTT.

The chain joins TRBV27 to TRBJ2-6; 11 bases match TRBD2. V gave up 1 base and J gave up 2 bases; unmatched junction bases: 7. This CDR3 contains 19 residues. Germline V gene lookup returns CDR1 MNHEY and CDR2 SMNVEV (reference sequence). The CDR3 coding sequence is TGTGCCAGCAGTTTATACGTTAGCGGGGGGGCCGCTGGGGCCAACGTCCTGACTTTC. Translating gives CASSLYVSGGAAGANVLTF.

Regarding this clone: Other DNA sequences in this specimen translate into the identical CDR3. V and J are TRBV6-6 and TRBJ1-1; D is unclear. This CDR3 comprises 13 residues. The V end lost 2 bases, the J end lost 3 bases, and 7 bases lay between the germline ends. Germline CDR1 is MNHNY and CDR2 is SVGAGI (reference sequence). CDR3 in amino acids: CASSYTGYTEAFF. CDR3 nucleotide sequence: TGTGCCAGCAGTTACACGGGGTACACTGAAGCTTTCTTT.

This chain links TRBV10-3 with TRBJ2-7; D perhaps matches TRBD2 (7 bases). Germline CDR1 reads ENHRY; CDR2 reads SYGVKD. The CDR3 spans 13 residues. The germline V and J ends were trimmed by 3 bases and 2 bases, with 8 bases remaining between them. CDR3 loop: CAISDGGPYEQYF. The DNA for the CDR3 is TGTGCCATCAGTGACGGGGGGCCCTACGAGCAGTACTTC.

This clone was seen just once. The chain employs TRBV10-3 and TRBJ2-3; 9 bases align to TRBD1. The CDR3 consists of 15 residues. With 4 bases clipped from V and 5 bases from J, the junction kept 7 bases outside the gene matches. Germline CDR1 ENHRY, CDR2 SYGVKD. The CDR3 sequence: CAISGRTGGVDTQYF. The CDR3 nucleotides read TGTGCCATCAGTGGCCGAACAGGGGGCGTAGATACGCAGTATTTT.

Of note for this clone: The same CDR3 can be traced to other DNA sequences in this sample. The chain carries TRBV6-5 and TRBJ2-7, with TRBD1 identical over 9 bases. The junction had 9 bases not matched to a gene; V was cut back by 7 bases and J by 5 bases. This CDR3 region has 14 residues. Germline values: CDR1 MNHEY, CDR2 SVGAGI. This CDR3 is CASTPPGQGNEQYF. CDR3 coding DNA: TGTGCCAGCACTCCACCGGGACAGGGAAACGAGCAGTACTTC.

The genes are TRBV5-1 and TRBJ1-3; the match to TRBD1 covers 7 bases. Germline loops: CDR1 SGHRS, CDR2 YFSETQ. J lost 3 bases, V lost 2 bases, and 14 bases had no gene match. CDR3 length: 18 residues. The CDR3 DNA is TGCGCCAGCAGCTTTATGCAGGGGGGCCGAGGATTTGGAAACACCATATATTTT. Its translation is CASSFMQGGRGFGNTIYF.

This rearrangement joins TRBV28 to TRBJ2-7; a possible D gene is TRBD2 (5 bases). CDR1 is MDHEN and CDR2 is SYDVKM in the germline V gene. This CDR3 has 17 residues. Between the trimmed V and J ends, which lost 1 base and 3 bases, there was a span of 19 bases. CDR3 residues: CASSLSRLAHSYYEQYF. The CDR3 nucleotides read TGTGCCAGCAGTTTATCTCGGCTAGCCCATTCCTACTACGAGCAGTACTTC.

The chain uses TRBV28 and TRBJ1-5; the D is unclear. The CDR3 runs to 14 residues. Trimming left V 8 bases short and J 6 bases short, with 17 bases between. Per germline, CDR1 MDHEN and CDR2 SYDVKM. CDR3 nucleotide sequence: TGTGCCAGCTACCGGAGCGAGGCGGGTCAGCCCCAGCATTTT. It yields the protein CASYRSEAGQPQHF.

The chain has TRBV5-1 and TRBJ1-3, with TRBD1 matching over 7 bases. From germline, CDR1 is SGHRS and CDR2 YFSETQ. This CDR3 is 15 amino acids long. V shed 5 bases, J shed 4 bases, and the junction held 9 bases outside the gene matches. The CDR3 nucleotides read TGCGCCAGCAGACGCGAGGGGGCGTCAGGAAACACCATATATTTT. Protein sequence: CASRREGASGNTIYF.

CDR3 bases: TGTGCCATCAGTGAGATACAGGATACGCAGTATTTT. Amino acids: CAISEIQDTQYF. The chain joins TRBV10-3 to TRBJ2-3; D is unclear. Germline V CDR1 and CDR2: ENHRY, SYGVKD. Trimming shortened V by 2 bases and J by 6 bases, and 6 bases separated the two germline ends. The CDR3 sequence is 12 residues long.

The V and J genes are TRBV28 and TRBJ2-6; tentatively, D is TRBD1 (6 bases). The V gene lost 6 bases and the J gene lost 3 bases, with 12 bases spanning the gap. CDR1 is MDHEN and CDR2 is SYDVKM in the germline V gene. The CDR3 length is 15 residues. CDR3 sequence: CASSPRTVGANVLTF. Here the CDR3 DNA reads TGTGCCAGCAGCCCACGGACAGTTGGGGCCAACGTCCTGACTTTC.

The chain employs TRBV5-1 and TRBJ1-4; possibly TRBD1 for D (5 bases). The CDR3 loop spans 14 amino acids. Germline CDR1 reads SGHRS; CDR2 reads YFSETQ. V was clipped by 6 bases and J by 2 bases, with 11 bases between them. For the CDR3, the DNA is TGCGCCAGCACCTCGGGGCTGACTAATGAAAAACTGTTTTTT. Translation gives CASTSGLTNEKLFF. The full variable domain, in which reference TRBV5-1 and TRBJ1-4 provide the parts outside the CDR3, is KAGVTQTPRYLIKTRGQQVTLSCSPISGHRSVSWYQQTPGQGLQFLFEYFSETQRNKGNFPGRFSGRQFSNSRSEMNVSTLELGDSALYLCASTSGLTNEKLFFGSGTQLSVL.

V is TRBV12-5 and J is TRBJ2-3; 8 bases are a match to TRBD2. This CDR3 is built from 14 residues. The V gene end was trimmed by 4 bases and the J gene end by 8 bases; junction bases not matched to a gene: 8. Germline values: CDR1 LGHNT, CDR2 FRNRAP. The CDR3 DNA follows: TGTGCTAGTGGTTCTGGGACTAGGGGCGGTACGCAGTATTTT. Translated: CASGSGTRGGTQYF.

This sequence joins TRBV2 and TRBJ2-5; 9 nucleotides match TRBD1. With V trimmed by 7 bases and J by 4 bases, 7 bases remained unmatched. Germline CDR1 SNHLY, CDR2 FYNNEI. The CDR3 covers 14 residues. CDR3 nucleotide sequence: TGTGCCAGCAATAAACAGACAGGGGGAGAGACCCAGTACTTC. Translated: CASNKQTGGETQYF.

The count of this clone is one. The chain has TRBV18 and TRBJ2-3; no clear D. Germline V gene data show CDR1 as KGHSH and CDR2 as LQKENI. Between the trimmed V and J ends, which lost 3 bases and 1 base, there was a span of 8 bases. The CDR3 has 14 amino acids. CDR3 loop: CASSPYPGTDTQYF. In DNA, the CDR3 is TGTGCCAGCTCACCTTACCCTGGCACAGATACGCAGTATTTT.

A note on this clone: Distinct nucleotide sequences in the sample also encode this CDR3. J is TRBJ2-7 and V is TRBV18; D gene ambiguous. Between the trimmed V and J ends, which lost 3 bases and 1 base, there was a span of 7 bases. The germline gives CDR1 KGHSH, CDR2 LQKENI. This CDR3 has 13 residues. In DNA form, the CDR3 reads TGTGCCAGCTCACCGGGCCTTTCCTACGAGCAGTACTTC. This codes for CASSPGLSYEQYF.

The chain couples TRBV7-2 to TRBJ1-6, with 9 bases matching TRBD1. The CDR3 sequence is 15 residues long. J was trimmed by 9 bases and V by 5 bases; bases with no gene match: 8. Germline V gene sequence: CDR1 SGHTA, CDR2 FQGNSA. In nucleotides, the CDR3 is TGTGCCAGCAGCCCGGGGACAGGGATGACTTCACCCCTCCACTTT. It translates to CASSPGTGMTSPLHF.

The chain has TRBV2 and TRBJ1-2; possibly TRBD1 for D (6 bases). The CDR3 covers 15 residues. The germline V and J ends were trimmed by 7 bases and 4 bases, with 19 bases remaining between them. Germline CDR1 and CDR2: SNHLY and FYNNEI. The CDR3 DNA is TGTGCCAGCACCTCATACAGGGAGGGTCGCTATGGCTACACCTTC. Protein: CASTSYREGRYGYTF.